The present T cell receptor beta chain was sequenced within a study of T-cell memory formation after mild COVID-19. Study at large: In these data, TCR clusters were largely donor specific.

V was pared by 10 bases and J by 4 bases, with 21 bases between. This CDR3 spans 15 amino acids. In germline, CDR1 is ENHRY, CDR2 SYGVKD. Study-level points and caveats: Clonal second-wave expansions that peaked on day 37 had unconfirmed SARS-CoV-2 specificity. The pre-infection memory compartment contained some responding clones, suggesting cross-reactive memory joined. Researchers report contracting CD4+ clones mostly in CM and EM, with CD8+ clones in EMRA.

On this clonotype: The antigen is not known.

TCRdb redid the calling of the 5' RACE reads with MiXCR, one entry per CDR3 protein. The sample lists almost 350,000 distinct CDR3 sequences; 20% to 25% were seen once. This chain joins TRBV10-3 and TRBJ2-3; a weak D match, TRBD2 (7 bases). This TCR was recovered from a man aged 18 to 29 who had mild COVID-19 (a few samples of this study predate the infection). Cell type and time point are not known. The sample taken for sequencing was PBMCs or a T cell subset sorted from them (not recorded which). CDR3 in DNA: TGTGCCACGAATCAGCCGGGGGGCCGCGCAGATACGCAGTATTTT. Translating it yields CATNQPGGRADTQYF.